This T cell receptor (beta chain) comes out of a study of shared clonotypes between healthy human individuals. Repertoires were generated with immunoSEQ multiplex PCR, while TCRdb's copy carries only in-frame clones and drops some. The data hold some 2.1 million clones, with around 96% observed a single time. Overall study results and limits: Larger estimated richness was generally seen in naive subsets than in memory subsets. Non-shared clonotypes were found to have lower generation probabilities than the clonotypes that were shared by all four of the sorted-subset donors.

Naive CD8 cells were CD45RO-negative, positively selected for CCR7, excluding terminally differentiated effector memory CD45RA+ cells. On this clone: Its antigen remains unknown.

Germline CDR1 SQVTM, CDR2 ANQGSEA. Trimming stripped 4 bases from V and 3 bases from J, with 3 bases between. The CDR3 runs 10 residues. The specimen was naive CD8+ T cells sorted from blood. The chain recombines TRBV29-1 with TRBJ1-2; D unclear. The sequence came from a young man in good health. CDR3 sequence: CSVADYGYTF. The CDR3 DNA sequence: TGCAGCGTTGCAGACTATGGCTACACCTTC.